These 2 T cell receptor beta chains originate from one sample sequenced in a study of cytomegalovirus exposure and HLA in healthy donors. The PCR made use of 60 Vbeta and 13 Jbeta primers. Profiling relied on immunoSEQ multiplex PCR, and the TCRdb table lists in-frame clones only, not all of them. The data contain roughly 190,000 clones, over 9.5% of them singletons. The specimen was PBMCs. The receptor source for this set is a man aged 50 or older in good health and CMV-seropositive.

This clone was counted between two and nine times. This chain connects TRBV6-1 to TRBJ1-6, with no clear D. The length of the CDR3 is 15 residues. The germline gives CDR1 MNHNS, CDR2 SASEGT. Trimming left V 3 bases short and J 9 bases short, with 15 bases between. The CDR3 loop reads CASSEFRGLGSPLHF. DNA for the CDR3: TGTGCCAGCAGTGAGTTTCGGGGTCTCGGTTCACCCCTCCACTTT.

The chain uses TRBV5-1 and TRBJ2-5; no clear D. Trimming removed 2 bases at V and 1 base at J, with 12 bases between. This CDR3 is 15 amino acids long. CDR1 is SGHRS, CDR2 YFSETQ, per germline. This CDR3 reads CASSLQSPIQETQYF. The DNA for the CDR3 is TGCGCCAGCAGCTTACAGAGCCCCATCCAAGAGACCCAGTACTTC.